This section outlines one T cell receptor (beta chain) sequence together with its context. This CDR3 is 16 amino acids long. V lost 5 bases and J lost 0, with 16 bases in between. The germline V gene has CDR1 SEHNR and CDR2 FQNEAQ (reference sequence). This sample stems from a study of cytomegalovirus exposure and HLA in healthy donors. Across the study: HLA-typed donors contributed around 88 million unique TCRs, which were held in an early data release.

Primers: 60 Vbeta forward and 13 Jbeta reverse. Assay used: immunoSEQ multiplex PCR; TCRdb lists only in-frame clones, some missing. Among 200,000 or so clones listed, 70% to 80% were seen once. The sequence came from a girl aged 2 to 9 in good health and CMV-seronegative. Sequencing was carried out using PBMCs. The chain carries TRBV7-9 and TRBJ1-1; maybe TRBD1 (5 bases). The chain's CDR3 is CASSPPVQGMNTEAFF. The CDR3 DNA is TGTGCCAGCAGCCCTCCGGTTCAGGGAATGAACACTGAAGCTTTCTTT.